This passage covers 30 T cell receptor beta chains from one sample sequenced in a study of monozygotic twins with inflammatory bowel disease. TCRdb reprocessed the 5' RACE reads and reports one entry per CDR3 protein, with no DNA. Its listing shows 400,000 to 500,000 distinct CDR3 sequences. Specimen: blood. The source of these receptors is a human donor with ulcerative colitis or Crohn's disease, or a healthy co-twin of an affected twin (not recorded which).

The rearrangement uses TRBV7-8 and TRBJ2-3; TCRdb's D call of TRBD2 is untestable without DNA. This CDR3 comprises 17 residues. CDR1 and CDR2 from the germline V gene are SGHVS and FQNEAQ. CDR3 protein: CASSLNPGSGSADTQYF.

V gene TRBV6-1 combines with J gene TRBJ1-3; TCRdb selects TRBD1, and the lack of DNA leaves this call unchecked. CDR1 is MNHNS, CDR2 SASEGT, per germline. The CDR3 is 14 residues long. This chain's CDR3 is CASSGTGIGNTIYF.

V gene TRBV29-1 combines with J gene TRBJ2-2; TCRdb calls TRBD1, which cannot be checked without DNA. The CDR3 length is 14 residues. The germline CDR1 and CDR2 sequences are SQVTM and ANQGSEA. CDR3 sequence reads: CSVIDRGTSGELFF.

The chain uses TRBV5-1 and TRBJ2-5; TCRdb selects TRBD1, and the lack of DNA leaves this call unchecked. Germline CDR1 reads SGHRS; CDR2 reads YFSETQ. The CDR3 length is 15 residues. This CDR3 reads CASSLRGGFGETQYF.

This rearrangement joins TRBV15 to TRBJ1-1; the TRBD1 assignment by TCRdb is unverifiable without DNA. The CDR3 extends over 16 amino acids. Germline V CDR1 and CDR2: LNHNV, YYDKDF (reference sequence). The CDR3 region is CATSTSNPPRNTEAFF.

The gene calls are TRBV4-3 and TRBJ2-3; the D call from TCRdb, TRBD1, cannot be confirmed without DNA. Germline V gives CDR1 LGHNA, CDR2 YSLEER. This CDR3 is built from 16 residues. CDR3 amino acids: CASSQARGGSTDTQYF.

The chain couples TRBV28 to TRBJ1-5; the TCRdb D gene call, TRBD1, has no DNA to confirm it. This CDR3 is built from 15 residues. Germline lookup yields CDR1 MDHEN and CDR2 SYDVKM. CDR3 loop: CASSRPGQDRQPQHF.

CDR3 sequence reads: CASSLVRSYNNEQFF. The chain employs TRBV12-3 or TRBV12-4 and TRBJ2-1. The CDR3 runs 15 residues.

The rearrangement links TRBV25-1 to TRBJ1-2; TCRdb names TRBD1, which stays unverified in the absence of DNA. Germline CDR1 reads MGHDK; CDR2 reads SYGVNS. This CDR3 is built from 13 residues. CDR3 residues: CASSVSLTGGYTF.

The gene calls are TRBV30 and TRBJ1-3; no DNA is available, so the TRBD1 call from TCRdb remains unchecked. Germline CDR1 is GTSNPN and CDR2 is SVGIG (reference sequence). This CDR3 contains 14 residues. CDR3 sequence: CAWEGQGTGNTIYF.

The chain recombines TRBV6-5 with TRBJ2-5. The CDR3 runs 13 residues. Germline V gene data show CDR1 as MNHEY and CDR2 as SVGAGI. CDR3 sequence reads: CASSYWAQETQYF.

V usage is TRBV7-9 and J usage is TRBJ2-1. Looked up from germline, CDR1 is SEHNR and CDR2 is FQNEAQ (reference sequence). This CDR3 is built from 13 residues. CDR3 residues: CASSLALDNEQFF.

The rearrangement links TRBV20-1 to TRBJ2-7; the D call of TRBD1 rests on TCRdb alone, since no DNA is present to check it. Germline CDR1 and CDR2: DFQATT and SNEGSKA (reference sequence). The CDR3 is 12 residues long. This chain's CDR3 is CSAPGLPYEQYF.

The chain combines TRBV7-2 with TRBJ2-1. The V gene's germline CDR1 is SGHTA and CDR2 FQGNSA. This CDR3 contains 11 residues. This chain's CDR3 is CASSLLNEQFF.

The CDR3 sequence: CASSDTGNYGYTF. The genes are TRBV10-2 and TRBJ1-2; TCRdb's D call of TRBD1 is untestable without DNA. CDR3 length equals 13 residues. Per the germline V gene, CDR1 is WSHSY and CDR2 is SAAADI.

This rearrangement joins TRBV5-1 to TRBJ2-7; TCRdb names TRBD1, which stays unverified in the absence of DNA. The CDR3 loop spans 16 amino acids. Germline-derived CDR1 and CDR2 are SGHRS and YFSETQ. CDR3 loop: CASSLGQGTDPYEQYF. The whole variable domain, remainder taken from reference TRBV5-1 and TRBJ2-7, is KAGVTQTPRYLIKTRGQQVTLSCSPISGHRSVSWYQQTPGQGLQFLFEYFSETQRNKGNFPGRFSGRQFSNSRSEMNVSTLELGDSALYLCASSLGQGTDPYEQYFGPGTRLTVT.

The J gene is TRBJ2-2, the V gene TRBV12-3 or TRBV12-4; the TCRdb D gene call, TRBD2, has no DNA to confirm it. The CDR3 has 15 amino acids. The CDR3 region is CASSSRGLNTGELFF.

The chain joins TRBV27 to TRBJ2-7; the TCRdb D gene call, TRBD1, has no DNA to confirm it. The CDR3 is 14 residues long. Germline CDR1 reads MNHEY; CDR2 reads SMNVEV (reference sequence). The CDR3 is CASGRIGDPYEQYF.

V gene TRBV4-3 combines with J gene TRBJ2-3; checking the TCRdb D call of TRBD2 is not possible without DNA. The CDR3 totals 15 residues. The germline CDR1 and CDR2 sequences are LGHNA and YSLEER. This CDR3 reads CASGTSGYNTDTQYF.

The chain links TRBV6-2 or TRBV6-3 to TRBJ2-7; absent DNA, TCRdb's TRBD1 call cannot be checked. This CDR3 has 14 amino acids. Germline V CDR1 and CDR2: MNHEY, SVGEGT. This CDR3 is CASPRADFSYEQYF.

The rearrangement links TRBV10-3 to TRBJ1-4; TCRdb's D call, TRBD1, is unchecked because there is no DNA. The CDR3 has 12 amino acids. The germline CDR1 and CDR2 sequences are ENHRY and SYGVKD. The CDR3 reads CTISESGQGLFF.

The chain carries TRBV12-3 or TRBV12-4 and TRBJ1-2; TCRdb's assignment of TRBD1 cannot be checked, as there is no DNA. This CDR3 spans 16 amino acids. CDR3 in amino acids: CASSVALTGADSGYTF.

V gene TRBV20-1 combines with J gene TRBJ2-1; the TRBD1 assignment by TCRdb is unverifiable without DNA. Germline values: CDR1 DFQATT, CDR2 SNEGSKA (reference sequence). This CDR3 is 12 amino acids long. The CDR3 loop is CSAATDREVQFF.

The chain employs TRBV10-2 and TRBJ2-5; TCRdb's D gene call, TRBD2, goes unchecked for lack of DNA. Germline loops: CDR1 WSHSY, CDR2 SAAADI. CDR3 size: 15 residues. The CDR3 reads CASTNIGGLLETQYF.

The gene calls are TRBV12-3 or TRBV12-4 and TRBJ1-1; as DNA is missing, the TRBD1 call by TCRdb cannot be tested. The CDR3 totals 16 residues. The CDR3 protein is CASSTRTGGGNTEAFF.

The rearrangement joins TRBV30 to TRBJ1-6. From germline, CDR1 is GTSNPN and CDR2 SVGIG (reference sequence). The CDR3 loop spans 14 amino acids. CDR3 sequence reads: CAWSRQLGDGPLHF. The entire variable domain, with the rest obtained from reference TRBV30 and TRBJ1-6, is as follows: SQTIHQWPATLVQPVGSPLSLECTVEGTSNPNLYWYRQAAGRGLQLLFYSVGIGQISSEVPQNLSASRPQDRQFILSSKKLLLSDSGFYLCAWSRQLGDGPLHFGNGTRLTVT.

The chain employs TRBV5-1 and TRBJ2-3; as DNA is missing, the TRBD1 call by TCRdb cannot be tested. CDR3 length: 16 amino acids. Germline assignment: CDR1 SGHRS and CDR2 YFSETQ. CDR3 loop: CASSLAIQARTDTRYF.

The J gene is TRBJ2-7, the V gene TRBV20-1; TCRdb outputs TRBD2, but without DNA this stays unchecked. Per the germline V gene, CDR1 is DFQATT and CDR2 is SNEGSKA (reference sequence). The CDR3 spans 13 residues. The chain's CDR3 is CSASPGPTYEQYF.

CDR3 protein: CASSLDSYYEQFF. This chain links TRBV5-1 with TRBJ2-1. Per the germline V gene, CDR1 is SGHRS and CDR2 is YFSETQ. The CDR3 is made up of 13 amino acids.

The chain carries TRBV4-1 and TRBJ2-7; TCRdb's D gene call, TRBD1, goes unchecked for lack of DNA. CDR1 and CDR2 (germline): MGHRA, YSYEKL. The CDR3 length is 14 residues. CDR3 sequence reads: CASSQGDSPYEQYF.